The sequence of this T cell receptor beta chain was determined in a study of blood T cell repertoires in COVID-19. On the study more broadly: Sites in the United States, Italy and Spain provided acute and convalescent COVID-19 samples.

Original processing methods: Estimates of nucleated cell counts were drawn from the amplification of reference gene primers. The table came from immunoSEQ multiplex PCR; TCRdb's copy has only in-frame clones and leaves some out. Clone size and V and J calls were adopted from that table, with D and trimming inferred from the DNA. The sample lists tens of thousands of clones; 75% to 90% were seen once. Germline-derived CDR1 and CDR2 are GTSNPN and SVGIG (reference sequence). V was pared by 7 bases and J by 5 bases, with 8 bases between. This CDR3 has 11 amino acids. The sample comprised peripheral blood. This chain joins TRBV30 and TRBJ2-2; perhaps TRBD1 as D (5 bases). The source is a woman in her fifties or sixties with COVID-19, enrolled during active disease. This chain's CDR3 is CASQGTGELFF. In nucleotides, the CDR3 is TGTGCCTCCCAGGGTACCGGGGAGCTGTTTTTT.